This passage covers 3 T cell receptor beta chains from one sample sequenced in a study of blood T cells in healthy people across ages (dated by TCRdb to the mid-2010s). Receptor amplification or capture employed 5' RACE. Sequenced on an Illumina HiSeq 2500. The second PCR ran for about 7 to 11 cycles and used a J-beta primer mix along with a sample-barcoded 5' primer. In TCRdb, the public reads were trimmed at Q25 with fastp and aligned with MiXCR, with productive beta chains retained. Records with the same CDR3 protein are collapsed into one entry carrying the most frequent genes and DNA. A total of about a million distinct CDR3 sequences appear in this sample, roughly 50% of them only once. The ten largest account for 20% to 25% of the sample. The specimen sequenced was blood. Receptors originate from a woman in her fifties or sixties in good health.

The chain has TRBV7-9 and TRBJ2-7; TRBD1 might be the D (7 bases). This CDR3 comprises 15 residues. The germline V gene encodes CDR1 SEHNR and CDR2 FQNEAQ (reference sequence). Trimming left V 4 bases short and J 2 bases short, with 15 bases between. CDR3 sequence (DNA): TGTGCCAGCAGCTCTGGCGGGACAGCTACCTACGAGCAGTACTTC. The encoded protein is CASSSGGTATYEQYF. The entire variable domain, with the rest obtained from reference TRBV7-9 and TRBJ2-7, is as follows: DTGVSQNPRHKITKRGQNVTFRCDPISEHNRLYWYRQTLGQGPEFLTYFQNEAQLEKSRLLSDRFSAERPKGSFSTLEIQRTEQGDSAMYLCASSSGGTATYEQYFGPGTRLTVT.

This chain's CDR3 is CASRAQGAGVGETQYF. Written as DNA, the CDR3 is TGTGCCAGCAGGGCGCAGGGAGCGGGAGTGGGGGAGACCCAGTACTTC. The chain links TRBV12-3 or TRBV12-4 to TRBJ2-5; 8 bases match TRBD2. The V and J ends lost 6 bases and 5 bases, in that order; junction bases with no gene match: 14. This CDR3 has 16 amino acids.

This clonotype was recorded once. The CDR3 nucleotides are TGCAGTGCTAGGAACTGGGACAAATACAATGAGCAGTTCTTC. Protein sequence: CSARNWDKYNEQFF. The rearrangement links TRBV20-1 to TRBJ2-1; possibly TRBD1 for D (6 bases). The ends were cut back, 3 bases at V and 4 bases at J, with 13 bases in the middle. Germline CDR1 is DFQATT and CDR2 is SNEGSKA (reference sequence). CDR3 length equals 14 residues.